The rows below give T cell receptor beta chains drawn from one sample of a study of shared clonotypes between healthy human individuals. The table came from immunoSEQ multiplex PCR; TCRdb's copy has only in-frame clones and leaves some out. The data contain fewer than 3 million clones, less than 95% of them singletons. Input material: naive CD4+ T cells from PBMCs. Receptor source: a man aged 18 to 30 in good health. Some clones in this sample may be carry-over from other donors' samples. CDR3s include the opening cysteine and the closing phenylalanine or tryptophan. The D gene is left open where the match is weak. The listing skips clone size in some rows; elsewhere it reads once, few, many or a size class.

>.|.|TRBV28|TRBJ2-1
TGTGCCAGCCTATCCCTCCAAGCGGAGATTTACAATGAGCAGTTCTTC
CASLSLQAEIYNEQFF
>TRBD2|once|TRBV6-5|TRBJ2-7
TGTGCCAGCGGCGGGAGTCCCCCTCTCGAGCAGTACTTC
CASGGSPPLEQYF
>.|.|TRBV15|TRBJ1-5
TGTGCCACCAGCGGAACGGACCTAGGGAATCAGCCCCAGCATTTT
CATSGTDLGNQPQHF
>TRBD1|.|TRBV5-1|TRBJ1-4
TGCGCCAGCAGCTTGGGGGACAGGGGTAATGAAAAACTGTTTTTT
CASSLGDRGNEKLFF
>.|.|TRBV19|TRBJ1-5
TGTGCCAGTAGTATAGCGGCACCGAATCAGCCCCAGCATTTT
CASSIAAPNQPQHF
>.|.|TRBV6-5|TRBJ2-7
TGTGCCAGCAGTTATAGGGTGGGAGAGGGCGGAGAGCAGTACTTC
CASSYRVGEGGEQYF
>.|.|TRBV11-1|TRBJ2-5
TGTGCCAGCAGCGGCTCACTGGGTTGGGAGACCCAGTACTTC
CASSGSLGWETQYF
>.|.|TRBV28|TRBJ2-6
TGTGCCAGCAGTTTATTCGGCCACCCCTCTGGGGCCAACGTCCTGACTTTC
CASSLFGHPSGANVLTF
>.|.|TRBV4-1|TRBJ2-7
TGCGCCAGCAGCGCACCGGGGCAGACCTACGAGCAGTACTTC
CASSAPGQTYEQYF
>.|.|TRBV5-1|TRBJ1-1
TGCGCCAGCAGCTTATACAGTACAGGGAAAAACACTGAAGCTTTCTTT
CASSLYSTGKNTEAFF
>TRBD1|.|TRBV10-3|TRBJ2-7
TGTGCCATCAGCAACCTGGGACAGGTTGACGAGCAGTACTTC
CAISNLGQVDEQYF
>.|.|TRBV18|TRBJ1-1
TGTGCCAGCTCACCACCAGAGGCGAACACTGAAGCTTTCTTT
CASSPPEANTEAFF
>TRBD2|.|TRBV6-6|TRBJ2-2
TGTGCCAGGAGGACTAGCGGTAGCACCGGGGAGCTGTTTTTT
CARRTSGSTGELFF
>.|once|TRBV7-3|TRBJ1-5
TGTGCCAGCAGCCAGAGTTGGAGGAATCAGCCCCAGCATTTT
CASSQSWRNQPQHF
>TRBD2|.|TRBV7-9|TRBJ2-3
TGTGCCAGCAGCTCTGAGCGGGAGGCAGATACGCAGTATTTT
CASSSEREADTQYF
>TRBD2|.|TRBV19|TRBJ2-3
TGTGCCAGTAGTATCGGGGGGAGCACAGATACGCAGTATTTT
CASSIGGSTDTQYF
>.|.|TRBV10-1|TRBJ1-3
TGCGCCAGCAGTCCGAGGGAAGACTCTGGAAACACCATATATTTT
CASSPREDSGNTIYF
>.|.|TRBV5-4|TRBJ1-4
TGTGCCAGCAGTCCCGGGACTGAAAAACTGTTTTTT
CASSPGTEKLFF
>TRBD1|.|TRBV18|TRBJ2-1
TGTGCCAGCTCACCAGGACAGGGTTACAATGAGCAGTTCTTC
CASSPGQGYNEQFF
>.|once|TRBV25-1|TRBJ1-4
TGTGCCACCCTACCCGGCAACGGTAATGAAAAACTGTTTTTT
CATLPGNGNEKLFF
>.|.|TRBV4-1|TRBJ1-4
TGCGCCAGCAGCCACCCCGGGGGGGCCTATGAAAAACTGTTTTTT
CASSHPGGAYEKLFF
>.|.|TRBV5-1|TRBJ1-1
TGCGCCAGCAGCTTGGATGGGGACACTGAAGCTTTCTTT
CASSLDGDTEAFF
>TRBD2|.|TRBV28|TRBJ2-7
TGTGCCAGCCAGCGGGAGTGGGCCGAGCAGTACTTC
CASQREWAEQYF
>TRBD1|once|TRBV5-4|TRBJ1-2
TGTGCCAGCAGCGCTAGGGGGCTGGTTTCTAACTATGGCTACACCTTC
CASSARGLVSNYGYTF
>TRBD2|.|TRBV29-1|TRBJ2-1
TGCAGCCCCGAGGAAGGCGGGAGGGCCGATATTGAGCAGTTCTTC
CSPEEGGRADIEQFF
>.|.|TRBV6-5|TRBJ2-1
TGTGCCAGCAGTTACTTCGTGGGGGCCTCCTACAATGAGCAGTTCTTC
CASSYFVGASYNEQFF